The next 15 T cell receptor beta chains were all read from a single sample in a study of cytomegalovirus exposure and HLA in healthy donors. With 60 Vbeta and 13 Jbeta primers, the PCR was carried out. Profiled with immunoSEQ multiplex PCR; TCRdb holds only in-frame clones, not every one. The table records some 200,000 clones, 80% to 85% of them present only once. Sequenced material: PBMCs. These receptors came from a man aged 45-65 years in good health and CMV-seronegative.

The chain carries TRBV9 and TRBJ1-1; no clear D gene. This CDR3 is built from 14 residues. Trimming removed 2 bases from V and 1 base from J, with 9 bases in between. Germline CDR1 is SGDLS and CDR2 is YYNGEE. CDR3: CASSVEAWNTEAFF. CDR3 DNA sequence: TGTGCCAGCAGCGTCGAGGCGTGGAACACTGAAGCTTTCTTT.

The chain is built from TRBV7-9 and TRBJ1-1; D is perhaps TRBD1 (5 bases). V lost 1 base, J lost 5 bases, and 11 bases lay in between. The CDR3 has 14 residues. Germline V lookup: CDR1 SEHNR, CDR2 FQNEAQ (reference sequence). CDR3 sequence: CASSLEGVATEAFF. The CDR3 DNA is TGTGCCAGCAGCTTAGAAGGGGTTGCGACTGAAGCTTTCTTT.

With regard to this clone: The same CDR3 is also encoded by other DNA sequences in this sample. The V gene is TRBV18, the J gene TRBJ1-3; 11 bases agree with TRBD1. With V trimmed by 5 bases and J by 0 bases, 3 bases remained unmatched. The germline V gene has CDR1 KGHSH and CDR2 LQKENI. This CDR3 spans 16 amino acids. CDR3 amino acids: CASSRTGGDSGNTIYF. The CDR3 DNA reads TGTGCCAGCTCAAGGACAGGGGGCGACTCTGGAAACACCATATATTTT.

V is TRBV6-6 and J is TRBJ2-5; tentative D call: TRBD1 (6 bases). CDR1 and CDR2 from the germline V gene are MNHNY and SVGAGI (reference sequence). The CDR3 length is 13 residues. Trimming cost V 6 bases and J 7 bases, with 15 bases left between them. DNA for the CDR3: TGTGCCAGCAGCATACAGGGAATGGCGACCCAGTACTTC. Translated: CASSIQGMATQYF.

CDR3 protein: CASSPLGGRAYNEQFF. DNA for the CDR3: TGTGCCAGCAGCCCACTTGGCGGGAGGGCCTACAATGAGCAGTTCTTC. The V gene is TRBV7-2, the J gene TRBJ2-1, with 9 positions matching TRBD2. The trim removed 5 bases at V and 2 bases at J, leaving 7 bases unmatched. Germline values: CDR1 SGHTA, CDR2 FQGNSA. This CDR3 contains 16 residues.

The chain is built from TRBV28 and TRBJ2-1, with TRBD2 matching over 10 bases. Germline V gene sequence: CDR1 MDHEN, CDR2 SYDVKM. The junction had 7 bases not matched to a gene; V was cut back by 4 bases and J by 4 bases. This CDR3 is built from 16 residues. The CDR3 loop reads CASSSVLAGAYNEQFF. The CDR3 bases are TGTGCCAGCAGTTCCGTTCTAGCGGGAGCATACAATGAGCAGTTCTTC.

The CDR3 DNA reads TGTGCCAGCAGCTTAGCGCTTGGGGGCGACGAGCAGTACTTC. It is translated as CASSLALGGDEQYF. The genes are TRBV7-9 and TRBJ2-7, with D tentatively TRBD1 (6 bases). The CDR3 spans 14 residues. In germline, CDR1 is SEHNR, CDR2 FQNEAQ (reference sequence). The V gene lost 0 bases and the J gene lost 5 bases, with 11 bases spanning the gap.

This clone was seen more than once but under ten times. The V call is TRBV14, the J call TRBJ1-2; 8 bases are a match to TRBD1. From germline, CDR1 is SGHDN and CDR2 FVKESK. CDR3 length: 15 amino acids. Trimming took 4 bases from V and 0 from J; bases not matched to a gene: 4. CDR3 DNA sequence: TGTGCCAGCAGCCTTCGACAGGGGCCTAACTATGGCTACACCTTC. This encodes CASSLRQGPNYGYTF.

Turning to this clone: The same CDR3 is also encoded by other DNA sequences in this sample. The chain links TRBV7-2 to TRBJ1-2, with 9 nucleotides matching TRBD1. The CDR3 is 14 residues long. Germline V gene sequence: CDR1 SGHTA, CDR2 FQGNSA. The junction had 4 bases not matched to a gene; V was cut back by 5 bases and J by 3 bases. The CDR3 nucleotides read TGTGCCAGCAGCCCGGGACAGGGATACTATGGCTACACCTTC. Translation: CASSPGQGYYGYTF.

The gene calls are TRBV19 and TRBJ1-5; no reliable D call. The CDR3 runs 16 residues. Trimming stripped 3 bases from V and 0 bases from J, with 12 bases between. CDR1 is LNHDA, CDR2 SQIVND, per germline (reference sequence). The CDR3 DNA reads TGTGCCAGTAGTATCGAATGGGCTCTTAGCAATCAGCCCCAGCATTTT. Protein sequence: CASSIEWALSNQPQHF.

The chain joins TRBV29-1 to TRBJ1-2, with D maybe TRBD1 (5 bases). CDR3 size: 13 residues. V lost 1 base, J lost 8 bases, and 14 bases lay in between. Germline V gives CDR1 SQVTM, CDR2 ANQGSEA. The CDR3, as DNA: TGCAGCGTTGAAGTGGGGGGTTTTATAGGCTACACCTTC. Its protein is CSVEVGGFIGYTF.

The chain links TRBV28 to TRBJ1-2, with TRBD1 matching 11 bases. Unmatched junction bases numbered 9, after V lost 5 bases and J lost 7 bases. CDR3 size: 15 residues. Germline V gene lookup returns CDR1 MDHEN and CDR2 SYDVKM. CDR3 coding DNA: TGTGCCAGCAGTCCGCATGGACAGGGGGCTTCTGGCTACACCTTC. Its translation: CASSPHGQGASGYTF.

The DNA for the CDR3 is TGTGCCAGCAGCTTAGGGACTAGCGGTACCTACGAGCAGTACTTC. Encoded protein: CASSLGTSGTYEQYF. The chain links TRBV7-9 to TRBJ2-7; 10 nucleotides align to TRBD2. This CDR3 has 15 residues. J was trimmed by 2 bases and V by 1 base; bases with no gene match: 2. Germline V CDR1 and CDR2: SEHNR, FQNEAQ (reference sequence).

This clone was counted once. The genes are TRBV9 and TRBJ2-1; TRBD1 matches 9 bases. Unmatched junction bases numbered 3, after V lost 2 bases and J lost 3 bases. There are 15 residues in the CDR3. Germline values: CDR1 SGDLS, CDR2 YYNGEE. In DNA, the CDR3 is TGTGCCAGCAGCGTCCGGGACAGGGACTACAATGAGCAGTTCTTC. Its protein is CASSVRDRDYNEQFF.

The rearrangement links TRBV7-2 to TRBJ1-2; TRBD1 is a possible D gene (5 bases). This CDR3 region has 15 residues. Trimming removed 2 bases from V and 3 bases from J, with 13 bases in between. The germline V gene encodes CDR1 SGHTA and CDR2 FQGNSA. The CDR3 DNA sequence: TGTGCCAGCAGCTTAAGATACAAAGGGGACTATGGCTACACCTTC. This translates into CASSLRYKGDYGYTF.